The 20 T cell receptor beta chains presented below share a single source sample, sequenced in a study of shared clonotypes between healthy human individuals. Data came from immunoSEQ multiplex PCR; TCRdb stores just in-frame clones and leaves some out. The sample consists of around 2.5 million clones, approximately 94% of them appearing once. Sequenced sample: naive CD4+ T cells from PBMCs. Subset indicated: CD45RA+ positively selected. These receptors all stem from a man aged 18 to 29 in good health. Some clones in this sample may be carry-over from other donors' samples.

This chain uses TRBV4-3 with TRBJ2-1, with D perhaps matching TRBD2 (5 bases). The germline V and J ends were trimmed by 0 bases and 3 bases, with 9 bases remaining between them. This CDR3 is built from 15 residues. Germline CDR1 is LGHNA and CDR2 is YSLEER. CDR3 protein: CASSQDLAIYNEQFF. DNA for the CDR3: TGCGCCAGCAGCCAAGATCTAGCTATCTACAATGAGCAGTTCTTC.

About this clone itself: The sample contains more than one DNA sequence encoding this CDR3. The chain is built from TRBV29-1 and TRBJ2-2; D could derive from TRBD1 or TRBD2 (6 bases each). V lost 4 bases to trimming and J lost 2 bases, with 11 bases between them. Germline V gene data show CDR1 as SQVTM and CDR2 as ANQGSEA. The CDR3 covers 14 residues. The chain's CDR3 is CSVGGGLNTGELFF. The CDR3 DNA sequence: TGCAGCGTTGGAGGGGGGCTCAACACCGGGGAGCTGTTTTTT.

The CDR3 coding sequence is TGTGCCAGCAGTTCGCCTGGACAGGGCCCTTACAATGAGCAGTTCTTC. As protein: CASSSPGQGPYNEQFF. V gene TRBV28 combines with J gene TRBJ2-1, with 8 bases lining up with TRBD1. The CDR3 contains 16 residues. Germline V gene data show CDR1 as MDHEN and CDR2 as SYDVKM. Losses at the gene ends were 4 bases for V and 4 bases for J; bases not matched to a gene: 9.

The chain employs TRBV19 and TRBJ2-2; no firm D call. Trimming took off 7 bases at V and 0 bases at J, with 15 bases between the two ends. CDR3 length: 16 residues. Germline V gene lookup returns CDR1 LNHDA and CDR2 SQIVND (reference sequence). The CDR3 is CASTLPADSNTGELFF. The CDR3 coding sequence is TGTGCCAGTACCCTACCGGCAGATTCGAACACCGGGGAGCTGTTTTTT.

The rearrangement uses TRBV11-3 and TRBJ2-3; D is perhaps TRBD2 (6 bases). Germline V CDR1 and CDR2: SGHNT, YENEEA. The V and J ends lost 2 bases and 1 base respectively, with 16 bases between them. The CDR3 has 17 residues. CDR3 loop: CASSLRAGLSGTDTQYF. The CDR3 DNA reads as TGTGCCAGCAGCTTAAGAGCGGGCCTTTCCGGCACAGATACGCAGTATTTT. The whole variable domain, remainder taken from reference TRBV11-3 and TRBJ2-3, is EAGVVQSPRYKIIEKKQPVAFWCNPISGHNTLYWYLQNLGQGPELLIRYENEEAVDDSQLPKDRFSAERLKGVDSTLKIQPAELGDSAVYLCASSLRAGLSGTDTQYFGPGTRLTVL.

J is TRBJ2-7 and V is TRBV4-3; 8 bases are shared with TRBD2. V lost 6 bases and J lost 2; bases outside the gene matches: 9. CDR3 length equals 15 residues. Per the germline V gene, CDR1 is LGHNA and CDR2 is YSLEER. The CDR3 DNA sequence: TGCGCCAGCAGTCGTAGTAGCGGGACTCCCTACGAGCAGTACTTC. Translated, it gives CASSRSSGTPYEQYF.

Note on this clone: Additional DNA sequences in this sample encode the identical CDR3. The chain employs TRBV5-1 and TRBJ2-7, with 7 positions matching TRBD1. V dropped 0 bases and J dropped 0; count of bases not matched to a gene: 3. CDR1 is SGHRS and CDR2 is YFSETQ in the germline V gene. This CDR3 is 15 amino acids long. The CDR3 is CASSLGGGSSYEQYF. As DNA, the CDR3 is TGCGCCAGCAGCTTGGGAGGGGGCAGCTCCTACGAGCAGTACTTC.

The table lists this clone with a count of one. This chain connects TRBV6-1 to TRBJ1-5; TRBD1 is a possible D gene (5 bases). Trimming removed 4 bases from V and 4 bases from J, with 8 bases in between. The CDR3 sequence is 13 residues long. In germline, CDR1 is MNHNS, CDR2 SASEGT. The CDR3 DNA reads TGTGCCAGCAGTGGTTCAGGGAATCAGCCCCAGCATTTT. This gives the protein CASSGSGNQPQHF.

This chain links TRBV15 with TRBJ2-3, with 14 bases aligning to TRBD2. Looked up from germline, CDR1 is LNHNV and CDR2 is YYDKDF (reference sequence). The CDR3 has 16 amino acids. V gave up 5 bases and J gave up 4 bases; unmatched junction bases: 5. The DNA for the CDR3 is TGTGCCACCAGCCGCGGACTAGCGGGAGGATCAGATACGCAGTATTTT. It is translated as CATSRGLAGGSDTQYF.

This chain connects TRBV28 to TRBJ1-2, with D possibly matching TRBD1 (5 bases). This CDR3 has 14 residues. The V end was cut by 5 bases, the J end by 8 bases, with 18 bases between. Germline CDR1 is MDHEN and CDR2 is SYDVKM. CDR3 sequence reads: CASSNTQGGWGYTF. For the CDR3, the DNA is TGTGCCAGCAGTAACACCCAGGGCGGCTGGGGCTACACCTTC.

The V and J genes are TRBV6-6 and TRBJ2-7; no firm D call. The V gene's germline CDR1 is MNHNY and CDR2 SVGAGI (reference sequence). V was pared by 2 bases and J by 2 bases, with 10 bases between. The CDR3 consists of 14 residues. In DNA form, the CDR3 reads TGTGCCAGCAGTTACCCTGATCTTACCTACGAGCAGTACTTC. It is translated as CASSYPDLTYEQYF.

Comment on this clone: Other DNA sequences in the same sample also yield this CDR3. V is TRBV7-3 and J is TRBJ2-2, with D hard to call. This CDR3 has 13 amino acids. Germline V gene data show CDR1 as SGHTA and CDR2 as FQGTGA. The V gene lost 5 bases and the J gene lost 2 bases, with 6 bases spanning the gap. CDR3 DNA sequence: TGTGCCAGCAGCCTACTAAACACCGGGGAGCTGTTTTTT. It is translated as CASSLLNTGELFF.

This chain joins TRBV28 and TRBJ1-2, with D tentatively TRBD1 (5 bases). V was clipped by 6 bases and J by 2 bases, with 13 bases between them. Germline lookup yields CDR1 MDHEN and CDR2 SYDVKM. The CDR3 has 14 residues. Here the CDR3 DNA reads TGTGCCAGCAGCCGGGGGGGGAGAAACTATGGCTACACCTTC. Translation gives CASSRGGRNYGYTF.

This chain links TRBV4-2 with TRBJ2-7; D tentatively fits TRBD1 or TRBD2 (5 bases each). CDR1 is LGHNA and CDR2 is YNFKEQ in the germline V gene. The CDR3 extends over 13 amino acids. V lost 1 base and J lost 5, with 9 bases in between. DNA of the CDR3: TGTGCCAGCAGCCAAGTTGGGGGTAACGAGCAGTACTTC. Protein: CASSQVGGNEQYF.

V is TRBV19 and J is TRBJ1-2; D is unresolved. The CDR3 totals 14 residues. V lost 3 bases, J lost 7 bases, and 15 bases lay in between. Per germline, CDR1 LNHDA and CDR2 SQIVND (reference sequence). The CDR3 region has the DNA TGTGCCAGTAGTATGACCGACTATAGTTTTGGCTACACCTTC. This encodes CASSMTDYSFGYTF.

CDR3: CASSLVAGRTGELFF. The DNA of the CDR3 is TGTGCCAGCTCACTGGTAGCGGGAAGGACCGGGGAGCTGTTTTTT. The genes are TRBV18 and TRBJ2-2; 8 positions match TRBD2. Germline lookup yields CDR1 KGHSH and CDR2 LQKENI. V shed 4 bases and J 5 bases; nucleotides not matched to a gene: 6. The CDR3 totals 15 residues.

V usage is TRBV7-2 and J usage is TRBJ2-7; 8 nucleotides match TRBD1. This CDR3 spans 17 amino acids. V was pared by 3 bases and J by 3 bases, with 13 bases of the junction left unmatched. Germline CDR1 and CDR2: SGHTA and FQGNSA. The CDR3 coding sequence is TGTGCCAGCAGCTTTGATAGGGGGACAGGCACCTTCTACGAGCAGTACTTC. Its translation: CASSFDRGTGTFYEQYF.

Turning to this clone: The same CDR3 also results from other DNA sequences found in this sample. The chain joins TRBV18 to TRBJ1-1; D might be TRBD1 (6 bases). Germline V gives CDR1 KGHSH, CDR2 LQKENI. Trimming removed 2 bases from V and 4 bases from J, with 8 bases in between. This CDR3 region has 13 residues. DNA of the CDR3: TGTGCCAGCTCACCAGGGGGCCGCACTGAAGCTTTCTTT. This sequence encodes CASSPGGRTEAFF.

With regard to this clone: Within the sample, other DNA sequences also encode this same CDR3. The V and J genes are TRBV7-2 and TRBJ2-1; D gene ambiguous. Germline V lookup: CDR1 SGHTA, CDR2 FQGNSA. The CDR3 length is 13 residues. V lost 2 bases, J lost 6 bases, and 8 bases lay in between. The CDR3 protein is CASSLQISNEQFF. DNA for the CDR3: TGTGCCAGCAGCTTACAGATTTCCAATGAGCAGTTCTTC.

V usage is TRBV4-1 and J usage is TRBJ2-1, with a possible D match to TRBD1 (6 bases). This CDR3 has 14 amino acids. The germline V gene has CDR1 MGHRA and CDR2 YSYEKL. V gave up 0 bases and J gave up 7 bases, with 10 bases separating them. Here the CDR3 reads CASSQDRGKNEQFF. Here the CDR3 DNA reads TGCGCCAGCAGCCAAGACAGGGGTAAGAATGAGCAGTTCTTC.